Below, 30 T cell receptor beta chains from the same sample are listed, as sequenced in a study of vaccination effects on CD4 cells after COVID-19 (dated by TCRdb to between 2021 and 2022). The ViraFEST assay stimulated PBMC with viral peptide pools and then used TCR sequencing to identify antigen-specific CD4+ T cell clonotypes by expansion. After more than 9 days of culture, CD4+ T cells were isolated with the EasySep CD4+ T cell isolation kit. Participants received two doses of either the BNT162b2 or the mRNA-1273 mRNA SARS-CoV-2 vaccine. What these receptors recognize is not known. Library preparation used the immunoSEQ multiplex PCR assay. TCRdb re-hosts the immuneACCESS table, in-frame sequences only. Its copies lack some clones; in the studies checked, an unresolved V gene accounts for under half of them, and the cause for the rest is not known. The sample has about 25,000 clones on record, about three quarters of them singletons. The ten top clones hold about 25% of the sample.

The specimen comprised CD4+ T cells from PBMCs cultured with HCoV-NL63 spike peptides, sampled after COVID-19 vaccination. According to the study, the label for this sample's cell subset or site signals: HCoV-NL63 spike overlapping peptide pool stimulation. The receptors stem from a human donor who received a COVID-19 vaccine.

This chain connects TRBV7-2 to TRBJ2-7; 8 nucleotides align to TRBD2. The CDR3 is made up of 15 amino acids. V dropped 5 bases and J dropped 6; count of bases not matched to a gene: 12. Germline-derived CDR1 and CDR2 are SGHTA and FQGNSA. In DNA form, the CDR3 reads TGTGCCAGCAGCCCCCAAAGCGGGGGCTCCCTCGAGCAGTACTTC. This sequence encodes CASSPQSGGSLEQYF.

This clone was detected a few times. The V call is TRBV7-9, the J call TRBJ1-2; tentative D call: TRBD1 (5 bases). Looked up from germline, CDR1 is SEHNR and CDR2 is FQNEAQ (reference sequence). The CDR3 totals 13 residues. With 3 bases removed from V and 4 bases from J, the gap between germline ends came to 9 bases. The chain's CDR3 is CASSLAGSYGYTF. CDR3 sequence (DNA): TGTGCCAGCAGCTTGGCAGGGTCCTATGGCTACACCTTC.

The rearrangement joins TRBV6-2 or TRBV6-3 to TRBJ2-5; unclear D gene. Germline-derived CDR1 and CDR2 are MNHEY and SVGEGT. The CDR3 covers 15 residues. V dropped 2 bases and J dropped 7 bases, with 17 bases sitting between them. Here the CDR3 reads CASSYGQAFTGTQYF. CDR3 DNA: TGTGCCAGCAGTTACGGCCAGGCCTTCACGGGGACCCAGTACTTC.

V usage is TRBV7-9 and J usage is TRBJ2-1; tentative D call: TRBD2 (6 bases). The CDR3 loop spans 15 amino acids. Between the trimmed V and J ends, which lost 5 bases and 6 bases, there was a span of 17 bases. CDR1 is SEHNR, CDR2 FQNEAQ, per germline (reference sequence). In DNA, the CDR3 is TGTGCCAGCAGCCCTCTAGCGAGTTCCAGCAATGAGCAGTTCTTC. Encoded protein: CASSPLASSSNEQFF.

The rearrangement uses TRBV28 and TRBJ2-2, with no clear D. CDR3 length equals 12 residues. CDR1 is MDHEN, CDR2 SYDVKM, per germline. V was pared by 2 bases and J by 4 bases, with 2 bases between. CDR3 amino acids: CASSLGTGELFF. Written as DNA, the CDR3 is TGTGCCAGCAGTTTAGGCACCGGGGAGCTGTTTTTT.

The chain employs TRBV4-3 and TRBJ2-3; TRBD2 matches 13 bases. CDR1 is LGHNA and CDR2 is YSLEER in the germline V gene. J lost 10 bases, V lost 3 bases, and 16 bases had no gene match. The CDR3 runs to 18 residues. The CDR3 coding sequence is TGCGCCAGCAGCCATATAGGGGGTACTAGCGGGGGGGTAGGGGCGCAGTATTTT. Translated: CASSHIGGTSGGVGAQYF.

V and J are TRBV4-1 and TRBJ1-1; D gene uncertain. This CDR3 contains 15 residues. Trimming removed 3 bases from V and 5 bases from J, with 16 bases in between. Germline values: CDR1 MGHRA, CDR2 YSYEKL. The CDR3 nucleotides read TGCGCCAGCAGCCAGGCAGCTTACTCGGGGACTGAAGCTTTCTTT. Translation: CASSQAAYSGTEAFF.

This chain uses TRBV9 with TRBJ2-6; TRBD2 agrees at 7 bases. This CDR3 is 18 amino acids long. Trimming cost V 3 bases and J 1 base; bases outside gene matches: 10. Germline V CDR1 and CDR2: SGDLS, YYNGEE. As DNA, the CDR3 is TGTGCCAGCAGCGATGATCAGGTGGGGGGGTCTGGGGCCAACGTCCTGACTTTC. Encoded protein: CASSDDQVGGSGANVLTF.

The chain carries TRBV27 and TRBJ1-1, with 9 nucleotides matching TRBD1. CDR3 length: 14 residues. The J segment lost 11 bases and the V segment lost 5 bases, leaving 12 bases of the junction unmatched. Looked up from germline, CDR1 is MNHEY and CDR2 is SMNVEV (reference sequence). The CDR3 sequence is CASSTNTGGAGAFF. CDR3 nucleotide sequence: TGTGCCAGCAGTACAAACACAGGGGGCGCTGGTGCTTTCTTT.

This chain uses TRBV10-2 with TRBJ2-3, with 8 bases aligning to TRBD2. V was pared by 7 bases and J by 3 bases, with 3 bases of the junction left unmatched. The length of the CDR3 is 13 residues. In germline, CDR1 is WSHSY, CDR2 SAAADI. The CDR3 loop is CASKLAGTDTQYF. The CDR3 DNA sequence: TGCGCCAGCAAGTTAGCGGGAACAGATACGCAGTATTTT.

The rearrangement uses TRBV9 and TRBJ1-1; D is uncertain. Germline loops: CDR1 SGDLS, CDR2 YYNGEE. V lost 2 bases to trimming and J lost 1 base, with 6 bases between them. The length of the CDR3 is 13 residues. The DNA of the CDR3 is TGTGCCAGCAGCGTCGACTGGAACACTGAAGCTTTCTTT. Residues: CASSVDWNTEAFF.

The rearrangement links TRBV30 to TRBJ1-5; weak D call: TRBD1 (5 bases). Germline lookup yields CDR1 GTSNPN and CDR2 SVGIG (reference sequence). CDR3 length: 14 amino acids. Trimming took off 2 bases at V and 1 base at J, with 9 bases between the two ends. The CDR3 reads CAWSLKGSNQPQHF. The DNA of the CDR3 is TGTGCCTGGAGTCTCAAGGGGAGCAATCAGCCCCAGCATTTT.

This clone appeared once. The V gene is TRBV29-1, the J gene TRBJ2-3, with 8 bases identical to TRBD2. There are 15 residues in the CDR3. CDR1 SQVTM and CDR2 ANQGSEA come from the germline V gene. V lost 4 bases and J lost 0; bases outside the gene matches: 6. The CDR3 sequence is CSVASGWDSTDTQYF. The CDR3 DNA reads as TGCAGCGTTGCTAGCGGGTGGGACAGCACAGATACGCAGTATTTT.

Details on this clone: At one of its ends the junction is not consistent with the germline gene, which may arise from a read error. The V call is TRBV7-7, the J call TRBJ2-1; TRBD1 matches 9 bases. The CDR3 spans 16 residues. Germline CDR1 reads SSHAT; CDR2 reads FNYEAQ (reference sequence). In DNA, the CDR3 is TGTGCTAGCAGCTTAGCGCGGACAGGGGAAGCCAATGAGCAGTTCTTC. Its protein is CASSLARTGEANEQFF.

The chain couples TRBV5-1 to TRBJ1-1; D perhaps matches TRBD1 (6 bases). This CDR3 comprises 15 residues. V lost 4 bases and J lost 5, with 18 bases in between. Per germline, CDR1 SGHRS and CDR2 YFSETQ. CDR3 sequence reads: CASSTWGGAMTEAFF. The CDR3, as DNA: TGCGCCAGCAGCACATGGGGGGGCGCGATGACTGAAGCTTTCTTT.

The CDR3 bases are TGTGCCAGCAGCCCCATCCGGGGGTACCCCTACGAGCAGTACTTC. Encoded protein: CASSPIRGYPYEQYF. The gene calls are TRBV5-6 and TRBJ2-7, with D possibly TRBD2 on 6 matching bases. Germline loops: CDR1 SGHDT, CDR2 YYEEEE. The germline V and J ends were trimmed by 4 bases and 2 bases, with 16 bases remaining between them. This CDR3 has 15 amino acids.

The chain combines TRBV7-8 with TRBJ2-7, with 7 positions matching TRBD2. Germline lookup yields CDR1 SGHVS and CDR2 FQNEAQ. The CDR3 sequence is 15 residues long. The V segment lost 4 bases and the J segment 0 bases; nucleotides outside the gene matches: 6. The CDR3 reads CASSSGAGSSYEQYF. The CDR3 coding sequence is TGTGCCAGCAGCTCCGGAGCGGGGAGCTCCTACGAGCAGTACTTC.

V gene TRBV11-2 combines with J gene TRBJ1-2; 8 bases are a match to TRBD1. CDR3 length: 15 amino acids. CDR1 is SGHAT, CDR2 FQNNGV, per germline. V dropped 1 base and J dropped 3; count of bases not matched to a gene: 4. The chain's CDR3 is CASSLAGGEDYGYTF. The CDR3 DNA follows: TGTGCCAGCAGCTTAGCAGGGGGCGAAGACTATGGCTACACCTTC. The variable domain in full, with the rest retrieved from reference TRBV11-2 and TRBJ1-2, is EAGVAQSPRYKIIEKRQSVAFWCNPISGHATLYWYQQILGQGPKLLIQFQNNGVVDDSQLPKDRFSAERLKGVDSTLKIQPAKLEDSAVYLCASSLAGGEDYGYTFGSGTRLTVV.

This chain uses TRBV6-6 with TRBJ1-1, with D perhaps TRBD1 (6 bases). The V end lost 6 bases, the J end lost 9 bases, and 14 bases lay between the germline ends. Germline V gene sequence: CDR1 MNHNY, CDR2 SVGAGI (reference sequence). There are 12 residues in the CDR3. CDR3 sequence: CASSSADRKAFF. In nucleotides, the CDR3 is TGTGCCAGCAGCTCTGCGGACAGAAAAGCTTTCTTT.

The V gene is TRBV19, the J gene TRBJ2-7; D not resolved. The CDR3 is made up of 14 amino acids. The V gene lost 1 base and the J gene lost 2 bases, with 9 bases spanning the gap. Per germline, CDR1 LNHDA and CDR2 SQIVND (reference sequence). The chain's CDR3 is CASSIATSTYEQYF. CDR3 DNA: TGTGCCAGTAGTATAGCGACAAGTACCTACGAGCAGTACTTC. The whole variable domain, filled in from reference TRBV19 and TRBJ2-7, reads DGGITQSPKYLFRKEGQNVTLSCEQNLNHDAMYWYRQDPGQGLRLIYYSQIVNDFQKGDIAEGYSVSREKKESFPLTVTSAQKNPTAFYLCASSIATSTYEQYFGPGTRLTVT.

The chain combines TRBV7-2 with TRBJ2-5; 8 bases are a match to TRBD1. This CDR3 contains 14 residues. Germline values: CDR1 SGHTA, CDR2 FQGNSA. V lost 5 bases and J lost 5; bases outside the gene matches: 7. CDR3 amino acids: CASSLRQGLETQYF. DNA for the CDR3: TGTGCCAGCAGCCTGAGACAGGGGCTCGAGACCCAGTACTTC.

V and J are TRBV11-2 and TRBJ1-5; a possible D gene is TRBD1 (5 bases). CDR1 is SGHAT, CDR2 FQNNGV, per germline. This CDR3 has 13 residues. The germline V and J ends were trimmed by 0 bases and 7 bases, with 7 bases remaining between them. DNA of the CDR3: TGTGCCAGCAGCTTAGATCAGGGACAGCCCCAGCATTTT. It codes for CASSLDQGQPQHF.

The rearrangement joins TRBV23-1 to TRBJ2-1; the match to TRBD1 covers 10 bases. TRBV23-1 is labeled an ORF, and its function is uncertain. V shed 4 bases, J shed 9 bases, and the junction held 9 bases outside the gene matches. The length of the CDR3 is 15 residues. The CDR3 sequence is CASSLAGQGGSEQFF. As DNA, the CDR3 is TGCGCCAGCAGTCTCGCAGGACAGGGGGGAAGTGAGCAGTTCTTC.

The V and J genes are TRBV27 and TRBJ1-1; D gene uncertain. This CDR3 region has 13 residues. V lost 0 bases and J 5 bases, leaving 7 bases between the germline ends. From germline, CDR1 is MNHEY and CDR2 SMNVEV (reference sequence). The CDR3 spells CASSLSTGTEAFF. The CDR3 DNA is TGTGCCAGCAGTTTATCCACGGGAACTGAAGCTTTCTTT.

The genes are TRBV10-2 and TRBJ2-1, with a weak D call TRBD1 (5 bases). This CDR3 comprises 17 residues. The V end was cut by 0 bases, the J end by 0 bases, with 12 bases between. The germline gives CDR1 WSHSY, CDR2 SAAADI. The CDR3 nucleotides read TGCGCCAGCAGTGAGTCGGGGCGGCCACGCTCCTACAATGAGCAGTTCTTC. Protein: CASSESGRPRSYNEQFF.

The rearrangement links TRBV18 to TRBJ1-1; D call uncertain. Germline V gives CDR1 KGHSH, CDR2 LQKENI. The CDR3 sequence is 15 residues long. The germline V and J ends were trimmed by 2 bases and 0 bases, with 10 bases remaining between them. The DNA of the CDR3 is TGTGCCAGCTCACCATCGATTCTGGTGAACACTGAAGCTTTCTTT. It specifies CASSPSILVNTEAFF.

This rearrangement joins TRBV6-5 to TRBJ2-3; D remains unclear. V lost 2 bases and J lost 2, with 5 bases in between. This CDR3 is 13 amino acids long. The germline CDR1 and CDR2 sequences are MNHEY and SVGAGI. The CDR3 loop is CASSYPSTDTQYF. The CDR3 bases are TGTGCCAGCAGTTACCCTTCCACAGATACGCAGTATTTT.

V usage is TRBV5-8 and J usage is TRBJ2-2, with TRBD1 identical over 7 bases. Germline V gene lookup returns CDR1 SGHTS and CDR2 YDEGEE. The CDR3 is 17 amino acids. V dropped 4 bases and J dropped 0; count of bases not matched to a gene: 9. The CDR3 reads CASSPGTDYPNTGELFF. In DNA form, the CDR3 reads TGTGCCAGCAGCCCCGGGACAGACTACCCGAACACCGGGGAGCTGTTTTTT. The whole variable domain, remainder taken from reference TRBV5-8 and TRBJ2-2, is EAGVTQSPTHLIKTRGQQATLRCSPISGHTSVYWYQQALGLGLQFLLWYDEGEERNRGNFPPRFSGRQFPNYSSELNVNALELEDSALYLCASSPGTDYPNTGELFFGEGSRLTVL.

This clone was detected once. The chain is built from TRBV7-6 and TRBJ1-1, with 7 bases aligning to TRBD1. V was pared by 4 bases and J by 3 bases, with 11 bases of the junction left unmatched. The CDR3 totals 16 residues. CDR1 SGHVS and CDR2 FNYEAQ come from the germline V gene. CDR3 amino acids: CASSSPKTGKYTEAFF. CDR3 DNA sequence: TGTGCCAGCAGCTCTCCGAAGACAGGGAAGTACACTGAAGCTTTCTTT.

This sequence joins TRBV28 and TRBJ2-7, with 12 bases lining up with TRBD2. CDR3 length: 15 residues. Germline CDR1 and CDR2: MDHEN and SYDVKM. Germline trimming cut 6 bases from V and 12 bases from J; bases unmatched to any gene: 15. In nucleotides, the CDR3 is TGTGCCAGCAGGGCCGGGACTAGCGGGTCGGGCGGATGGTACTTC. Protein: CASRAGTSGSGGWYF.